This entry lists 12 T cell receptor beta chains sequenced from one sample in a study of blood T cell repertoires in COVID-19. Repertoires were generated with immunoSEQ multiplex PCR, while TCRdb's copy carries only in-frame clones and drops some. This sample has 180,000 or so clones; about 80% occur once, and the top ten carry under 3%. The specimen sequenced was peripheral blood. The receptors here all came from a human donor with acute or convalescent COVID-19. The donor label of this sample is uncertain.

The J gene is TRBJ1-5, the V gene TRBV19; D is undetermined. This CDR3 is built from 17 residues. Germline V gene data show CDR1 as LNHDA and CDR2 as SQIVND (reference sequence). V lost 7 bases and J lost 2, with 21 bases in between. CDR3 coding DNA: TGTGCCAGTACCCCTCGTCCACGGGAATTGGGCAATCAGCCCCAGCATTTT. Amino acid sequence: CASTPRPRELGNQPQHF. Drawing the rest from reference TRBV19 and TRBJ1-5, the complete variable domain is DGGITQSPKYLFRKEGQNVTLSCEQNLNHDAMYWYRQDPGQGLRLIYYSQIVNDFQKGDIAEGYSVSREKKESFPLTVTSAQKNPTAFYLCASTPRPRELGNQPQHFGDGTRLSIL.

The rearrangement uses TRBV6-5 and TRBJ2-6; no clear D gene. V lost 4 bases, J lost 0 bases, and 7 bases lay in between. The V gene's germline CDR1 is MNHEY and CDR2 SVGAGI. The length of the CDR3 is 15 residues. This CDR3 reads CASSFRGSGANVLTF. As DNA, the CDR3 is TGTGCCAGCAGTTTCCGAGGCTCTGGGGCCAACGTCCTGACTTTC.

The chain joins TRBV5-1 to TRBJ1-1; 8 bases map to TRBD1. This CDR3 has 14 residues. Germline loops: CDR1 SGHRS, CDR2 YFSETQ. V lost 4 bases and J lost 5; bases outside the gene matches: 7. CDR3 sequence reads: CASSVQGGKTEAFF. The DNA of the CDR3 is TGCGCCAGCAGCGTACAGGGGGGAAAAACTGAAGCTTTCTTT.

The gene calls are TRBV2 and TRBJ1-2, with 7 positions matching TRBD1. The germline V gene has CDR1 SNHLY and CDR2 FYNNEI. The CDR3 totals 14 residues. V lost 4 bases to trimming and J lost 8 bases; unmatched junction nucleotides: 10. In nucleotides, the CDR3 is TGTGCCAGCAGTGCCGCCAGGGGGAATTTGGGCTACACCTTC. Amino acids: CASSAARGNLGYTF.

DNA for the CDR3: TGCGCCAGCAGCTTGGTCCCGCGAGCGGAACTCTACGAGCAGTACTTC. This encodes CASSLVPRAELYEQYF. V usage is TRBV5-1 and J usage is TRBJ2-7; tentatively, D is TRBD2 (5 bases). Per the germline V gene, CDR1 is SGHRS and CDR2 is YFSETQ. V was pared by 0 bases and J by 3 bases, with 16 bases between. The CDR3 runs 16 residues. Filled out from reference TRBV5-1 and TRBJ2-7, the complete variable domain reads KAGVTQTPRYLIKTRGQQVTLSCSPISGHRSVSWYQQTPGQGLQFLFEYFSETQRNKGNFPGRFSGRQFSNSRSEMNVSTLELGDSALYLCASSLVPRAELYEQYFGPGTRLTVT.

V is TRBV11-2 and J is TRBJ1-2; TRBD1 aligns across 10 bases. There are 15 residues in the CDR3. Per the germline V gene, CDR1 is SGHAT and CDR2 is FQNNGV. Germline trimming cut 5 bases from V and 6 bases from J; bases unmatched to any gene: 9. As DNA, the CDR3 is TGTGCCAGCAGCCCCGCCGGGACAGGGGTGGATGGCTACACCTTC. It translates to CASSPAGTGVDGYTF. The full variable domain, its missing parts supplied by reference TRBV11-2 and TRBJ1-2, is EAGVAQSPRYKIIEKRQSVAFWCNPISGHATLYWYQQILGQGPKLLIQFQNNGVVDDSQLPKDRFSAERLKGVDSTLKIQPAKLEDSAVYLCASSPAGTGVDGYTFGSGTRLTVV.

This chain connects TRBV3-1 (or the pseudogene TRBV3-2) to TRBJ2-5, with TRBD1 identical over 8 bases. CDR1 is LGHDT and CDR2 is YNNKEL in the germline V gene (reference sequence). Trimming removed 1 base from V and 3 bases from J; junction bases left unmatched: 7. CDR3 length: 16 residues. The CDR3 bases are TGTGCCAGCAGCCAAGTCGGGACAGGCCTCAAAGAGACCCAGTACTTC. This codes for CASSQVGTGLKETQYF.

This clone was counted a single time. V gene TRBV2 combines with J gene TRBJ2-2; 8 bases fit TRBD2. Germline assignment: CDR1 SNHLY and CDR2 FYNNEI. This CDR3 region has 16 residues. J gave up 2 bases and V 6 bases, and 8 bases lay outside the gene matches. The CDR3 sequence is CASSSRGGSNTGELFF. The DNA of the CDR3 is TGTGCCAGCAGCTCCCGGGGGGGCAGTAACACCGGGGAGCTGTTTTTT. Looking up the rest from reference TRBV2 and TRBJ2-2 gives the full variable domain: EPEVTQTPSHQVTQMGQEVILRCVPISNHLYFYWYRQILGQKVEFLVSFYNNEISEKSEIFDDQFSVERPDGSNFTLKIRSTKLEDSAMYFCASSSRGGSNTGELFFGEGSRLTVL.

V and J are TRBV5-1 and TRBJ1-2; 11 nucleotides match TRBD1. Germline values: CDR1 SGHRS, CDR2 YFSETQ. The CDR3 covers 14 residues. V lost 4 bases and J lost 8; bases outside the gene matches: 7. The CDR3 protein is CASSEGTGGYGYTF. Here the CDR3 DNA reads TGCGCCAGCAGCGAGGGGACAGGGGGATACGGCTACACCTTC.

The chain combines TRBV23-1 with TRBJ1-5; no reliable D call. TRBV23-1 is an open reading frame whose function is uncertain. The V end was cut by 7 bases, the J end by 1 base, with 8 bases between. The CDR3 spans 13 residues. In nucleotides, the CDR3 is TGCGCCAGCAACTACGGCAGCAATCAGCCCCAGCATTTT. Its protein product is CASNYGSNQPQHF.

The chain uses TRBV7-2 and TRBJ1-6; D not resolved. V was trimmed by 2 bases and J by 6 bases, leaving 8 bases between them. CDR1 SGHTA and CDR2 FQGNSA come from the germline V gene. CDR3 size: 14 residues. The CDR3 here is CASSLMPINSPLHF. In DNA form, the CDR3 reads TGTGCCAGCAGCTTAATGCCTATTAATTCACCCCTCCACTTT.

The CDR3 here is CSVKTGANYGYTF. The CDR3 bases are TGCAGCGTCAAAACAGGGGCGAACTATGGCTACACCTTC. The J gene is TRBJ1-2, the V gene TRBV29-1; 7 bases are a match to TRBD1. The J segment lost 2 bases and the V segment lost 6 bases, leaving 6 bases of the junction unmatched. The germline CDR1 and CDR2 sequences are SQVTM and ANQGSEA. The CDR3 sequence is 13 residues long.